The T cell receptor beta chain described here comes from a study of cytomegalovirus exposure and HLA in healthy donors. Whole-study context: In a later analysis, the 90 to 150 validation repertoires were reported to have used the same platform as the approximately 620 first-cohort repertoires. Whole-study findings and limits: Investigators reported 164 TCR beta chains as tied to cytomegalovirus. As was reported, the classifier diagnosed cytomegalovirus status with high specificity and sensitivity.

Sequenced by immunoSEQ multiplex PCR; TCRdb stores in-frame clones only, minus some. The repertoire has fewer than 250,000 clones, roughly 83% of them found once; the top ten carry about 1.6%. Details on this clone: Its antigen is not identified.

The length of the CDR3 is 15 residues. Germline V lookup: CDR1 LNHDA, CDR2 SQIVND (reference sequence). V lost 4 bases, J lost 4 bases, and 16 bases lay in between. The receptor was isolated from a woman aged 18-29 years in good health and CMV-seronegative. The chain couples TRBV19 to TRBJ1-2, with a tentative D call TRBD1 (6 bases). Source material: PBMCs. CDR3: CASSKGTNSLYGYTF. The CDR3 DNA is TGTGCCAGTAGTAAGGGGACAAATTCCCTCTATGGCTACACCTTC.